This T cell receptor (beta chain) was observed in a study of CD8 T cells in ankylosing spondylitis. Points from the study as a whole: Before this, some motif variants had been reported in reactive arthritis synovial fluid and blood. Seemingly characteristic of ankylosing spondylitis blood was a TCR beta motif consisting of about 8 highly homologous variants. A CD8+ phenotype characterized the disease-linked clones, which were relatively rare in peripheral blood. It was reported that disease-linked clones were significantly enriched in matched ankylosing spondylitis synovial fluid.

This clonotype occurred a few times. The antigen remains undetermined. TCRdb recomputed calls from the 5' RACE reads with MiXCR, one row per CDR3 protein. The data show tens of thousands of distinct CDR3 sequences, about 8.3% seen once. Germline CDR1 SGHAT, CDR2 FQNNGV. V was trimmed by 4 bases and J by 3 bases, leaving 14 bases between them. CDR3 size: 15 residues. The chain carries TRBV11-2 and TRBJ2-3, with D possibly being TRBD1 (6 bases). Source material: blood, either unsorted or a sorted T cell fraction (not recorded which). This sequence was found in a male donor with ankylosing spondylitis. CDR3 in DNA: TGTGCCAGCAGCTCAAGAGGGGGTGGGACAGATACGCAGTATTTT. This encodes CASSSRGGGTDTQYF.